The 27 T cell receptor beta chains listed next were all sequenced from one sample in a study of cytomegalovirus exposure and HLA in healthy donors. PCR employed 60 Vbeta and 13 Jbeta primers. The assay was immunoSEQ multiplex PCR, and TCRdb's table has in-frame clones only and misses some. The top ten hold 2.5% of the sample, which has roughly 49,000 clones, around 82% seen once. The source material was PBMCs. Every receptor here comes from a boy aged 5-17 years in good health and CMV-seropositive.

This clone has a single count. V gene TRBV27 combines with J gene TRBJ2-5; no firm D call. The CDR3 is 13 amino acids. Germline loops: CDR1 MNHEY, CDR2 SMNVEV (reference sequence). The V and J ends lost 3 bases and 0 bases respectively, with 5 bases between them. This CDR3 reads CASSLQNQETQYF. The CDR3 coding sequence is TGTGCCAGCAGTTTGCAGAACCAAGAGACCCAGTACTTC.

This chain connects TRBV5-4 to TRBJ2-1; D unclear. Germline CDR1 reads SGHNT; CDR2 reads YYREEE (reference sequence). V was clipped by 4 bases and J by 4 bases, with 9 bases between them. The CDR3 is 13 residues long. This CDR3 is CASSPADYNEQFF. CDR3 nucleotides: TGTGCCAGCAGCCCGGCGGATTACAATGAGCAGTTCTTC. The full variable domain, in which reference TRBV5-4 and TRBJ2-1 provide the parts outside the CDR3, is ETGVTQSPTHLIKTRGQQVTLRCSSQSGHNTVSWYQQALGQGPQFIFQYYREEENGRGNFPPRFSGLQFPNYSSELNVNALELDDSALYLCASSPADYNEQFFGPGTRLTVL.

The chain couples TRBV5-6 to TRBJ2-3; 9 bases are shared with TRBD1. The germline V gene has CDR1 SGHDT and CDR2 YYEEEE. Losses at the gene ends were 1 base for V and 2 bases for J; bases not matched to a gene: 5. This CDR3 contains 16 residues. The CDR3 loop is CASSLIWDRATDTQYF. For the CDR3, the DNA is TGTGCCAGCAGCTTGATATGGGACAGGGCCACAGATACGCAGTATTTT.

The V and J genes are TRBV5-6 and TRBJ1-1; D gene uncertain. The V gene's germline CDR1 is SGHDT and CDR2 YYEEEE. CDR3 length equals 13 residues. The germline V and J ends were trimmed by 0 bases and 5 bases, with 8 bases remaining between them. The CDR3 protein is CASSLGAGTEAFF. Written as DNA, the CDR3 is TGTGCCAGCAGCTTGGGTGCGGGGACTGAAGCTTTCTTT. Supplemented by reference TRBV5-6 and TRBJ1-1, the full variable domain reads DAGVTQSPTHLIKTRGQQVTLRCSPKSGHDTVSWYQQALGQGPQFIFQYYEEEERQRGNFPDRFSGHQFPNYSSELNVNALLLGDSALYLCASSLGAGTEAFFGQGTRLTVV.

This clone was recorded a few times. The chain combines TRBV25-1 with TRBJ1-1; no firm D call. V lost 0 bases and J 6 bases, leaving 11 bases between the germline ends. CDR1 and CDR2 from the germline V gene are MGHDK and SYGVNS. The CDR3 has 14 amino acids. The CDR3 is CASSEYFGSAEAFF. Here the CDR3 DNA reads TGTGCCAGCAGTGAATATTTCGGGTCAGCTGAAGCTTTCTTT.

The genes are TRBV12-5 and TRBJ2-7; D possibly corresponds to TRBD2 (5 bases). In germline, CDR1 is LGHNT, CDR2 FRNRAP. The CDR3 spans 13 residues. V shed 1 base and J shed 7 bases, with 11 bases lying between them. The chain's CDR3 is CASGLGGDREQYF. DNA for the CDR3: TGTGCTAGTGGTTTGGGGGGAGATCGGGAGCAGTACTTC.

The chain uses TRBV19 and TRBJ2-7; 14 bases match TRBD2. V gave up 3 bases and J gave up 4 bases; unmatched junction bases: 11. The CDR3 totals 18 residues. Germline CDR1 is LNHDA and CDR2 is SQIVND (reference sequence). The CDR3 protein is CASSMAGLAGGPVYEQYF. DNA of the CDR3: TGTGCCAGTAGTATGGCCGGACTAGCGGGGGGCCCGGTATACGAGCAGTACTTC.

Turning to this clone: At one boundary the junction diverges from the germline segment, which might be a read error. The chain links TRBV7-7 to TRBJ2-1; 7 bases match TRBD2. Germline CDR1 is SSHAT and CDR2 is FNYEAQ (reference sequence). CDR3 length: 14 residues. CDR3 sequence: CASSSQFLAGEQFF. The CDR3 nucleotides read TGTGCTAGCAGTTCACAATTTTTAGCGGGTGAGCAGTTCTTC.

This clone was seen just once. The V call is TRBV7-8, the J call TRBJ2-5; D not certain. The end of the DNA aligns better with TRBJ2-7, so the J call may be wrong. The CDR3 has 13 residues. Germline V lookup: CDR1 SGHVS, CDR2 FQNEAQ. The DNA of the CDR3 is TGTGCCAGCAGCTTAGCGGGCACCTACGAGCAGTACTTC. Translating it yields CASSLAGTYEQYF.

The V and J genes are TRBV7-6 and TRBJ2-5; D remains unclear. The V gene's germline CDR1 is SGHVS and CDR2 FNYEAQ. Deletions cut 5 bases from V and 5 bases from J, with 12 bases between. The CDR3 extends over 13 amino acids. CDR3 sequence: CASSLVFSETQYF. The CDR3 coding sequence is TGTGCCAGCAGCCTAGTATTCTCGGAGACCCAGTACTTC.

This clone was picked up one time. J is TRBJ2-1 and V is TRBV11-3, with D possibly TRBD2 on 5 matching bases. The V gene lost 2 bases and the J gene lost 9 bases, with 14 bases spanning the gap. There are 14 residues in the CDR3. CDR1 and CDR2 from the germline V gene are SGHNT and YENEEA. The CDR3 loop reads CASSLFSAEGEQFF. The CDR3 DNA reads as TGTGCCAGCAGCTTATTCTCTGCCGAGGGTGAGCAGTTCTTC.

The chain couples TRBV18 to TRBJ2-3; D might be TRBD2 (6 bases). CDR1 is KGHSH, CDR2 LQKENI, per germline. The CDR3 covers 15 residues. V was shortened by 3 bases and J by 2 bases, with 12 bases between the two germline ends. This chain's CDR3 is CASSPRRGTTDTQYF. In DNA form, the CDR3 reads TGTGCCAGCTCACCGAGGCGGGGTACCACAGATACGCAGTATTTT.

The genes are TRBV27 and TRBJ1-2; 8 nucleotides agree with TRBD1. V was clipped by 8 bases and J by 4 bases; unmatched bases: 6. CDR1 and CDR2 from the germline V gene are MNHEY and SMNVEV (reference sequence). The CDR3 loop spans 13 amino acids. CDR3: CASGQGSSYGYTF. The CDR3 DNA sequence: TGTGCCAGCGGACAGGGATCCTCCTATGGCTACACCTTC.

The chain recombines TRBV5-5 with TRBJ2-5; 10 nucleotides agree with TRBD1. The J call may be incorrect, as the DNA end agrees better with TRBJ2-7. The CDR3 loop spans 16 amino acids. The V gene's germline CDR1 is SGHKS and CDR2 YYEKEE (reference sequence). CDR3 nucleotides: TGTGCCAGCAGCGGGACCGGGACAGGGGCTATCTACGAGCAGTACTTC. It specifies CASSGTGTGAIYEQYF.

This chain joins TRBV10-3 and TRBJ2-7, with D hard to call. The CDR3 covers 11 residues. With 5 bases removed from V and 2 bases from J, the gap between germline ends came to 4 bases. CDR1 is ENHRY, CDR2 SYGVKD, per germline. This CDR3 is CAISNTYEQYF. The CDR3 bases are TGTGCCATCAGTAATACCTACGAGCAGTACTTC.

This rearrangement joins TRBV19 to TRBJ2-3, with 9 bases lining up with TRBD2. The junction had 4 bases not matched to a gene; V was cut back by 4 bases and J by 2 bases. From germline, CDR1 is LNHDA and CDR2 SQIVND (reference sequence). This CDR3 region has 15 residues. The DNA for the CDR3 is TGTGCCAGTAGTAGGAGCGGGGGGTACACAGATACGCAGTATTTT. Protein: CASSRSGGYTDTQYF.

The chain recombines TRBV6-1 with TRBJ1-2; 7 bases line up with TRBD1. The V and J ends lost 4 bases and 0 bases, in that order; junction bases with no gene match: 5. The CDR3 length is 15 residues. In germline, CDR1 is MNHNS, CDR2 SASEGT. DNA of the CDR3: TGTGCCAGCAGTGCCGGGACAGCAGCTAACTATGGCTACACCTTC. Amino acids: CASSAGTAANYGYTF.

A note on this clone: Additional DNA sequences in this sample encode the identical CDR3. The rearrangement links TRBV6-6 to TRBJ2-7; perhaps TRBD1 as D (6 bases). The V gene's germline CDR1 is MNHNY and CDR2 SVGAGI (reference sequence). Trimming removed 8 bases at V and 6 bases at J, with 20 bases between. The CDR3 is made up of 14 amino acids. The CDR3 here is CASRLGQGFFEQYF. CDR3 nucleotide sequence: TGTGCCAGCCGCCTGGGGCAGGGGTTCTTCGAGCAGTACTTC.

This sequence joins TRBV28 and TRBJ1-1, with 10 bases that match TRBD1. V shed 6 bases and J 8 bases; nucleotides not matched to a gene: 18. Germline V gene sequence: CDR1 MDHEN, CDR2 SYDVKM. The CDR3 extends over 17 amino acids. The CDR3 nucleotides read TGTGCCAGCAGCCGTGACAGGGGGCGCGCGGACGGCCAGGAAGCTTTCTTT. It codes for CASSRDRGRADGQEAFF.

V is TRBV19 and J is TRBJ1-5; tentatively, D is TRBD1 (5 bases). The CDR3 covers 13 residues. The germline CDR1 and CDR2 sequences are LNHDA and SQIVND (reference sequence). Between the trimmed V and J ends, which lost 8 bases and 2 bases, there was a span of 10 bases. The CDR3 is CASRDWGNQPQHF. In nucleotides, the CDR3 is TGTGCCAGTCGGGACTGGGGCAATCAGCCCCAGCATTTT.

The V call is TRBV21-1, the J call TRBJ2-7; TRBD2 reflects the table's D call only, with no check against the DNA. TRBV21-1 is a pseudogene segment. The CDR3 is made up of 15 amino acids. The CDR3: CASSPRPECSYEQYF. CDR3 coding DNA: TGTGCCAGCAGCCCCCGCCCGGAGTGCTCCTACGAGCAGTACTTC.

The rearrangement links TRBV5-1 to TRBJ2-3, with TRBD2 identical over 11 bases. Unmatched junction bases numbered 11, after V lost 0 bases and J lost 11 bases. The CDR3 loop spans 16 amino acids. Germline V gene data show CDR1 as SGHRS and CDR2 as YFSETQ. CDR3 sequence: CASSLARSGGAFQQYF. The DNA for the CDR3 is TGCGCCAGCAGCTTGGCTCGTAGCGGGGGGGCCTTTCAGCAGTATTTT.

The chain links TRBV7-2 to TRBJ2-5; tentatively, D is TRBD2 (5 bases). Germline CDR1 reads SGHTA; CDR2 reads FQGNSA. V shed 1 base and J shed 5 bases, with 8 bases lying between them. The CDR3 contains 13 residues. The CDR3 loop is CASSLGPGETQYF. The CDR3 nucleotides are TGTGCCAGCAGCTTAGGACCGGGGGAGACCCAGTACTTC.

As DNA, the CDR3 is TGTGCTAGTGGCCGGGACAGGGCCTACGAGCAGTACTTC. Translated, it gives CASGRDRAYEQYF. V and J are TRBV12-5 and TRBJ2-7; TRBD1 matches at 9 bases. Germline V gene lookup returns CDR1 LGHNT and CDR2 FRNRAP. This CDR3 has 13 amino acids. V gave up 6 bases and J gave up 2 bases; unmatched junction bases: 2.

About this clone: Additional DNA sequences in this sample encode the identical CDR3. The chain combines TRBV6-6 with TRBJ1-5; D remains ambiguous. CDR3 size: 11 residues. V was clipped by 6 bases and J by 5 bases, with 5 bases between them. In germline, CDR1 is MNHNY, CDR2 SVGAGI (reference sequence). In DNA, the CDR3 is TGTGCCAGCAGCTCGGATCAGCCCCAGCATTTT. Translated: CASSSDQPQHF.

The V gene is TRBV19, the J gene TRBJ1-5; TRBD1 might be the D (5 bases). V was cut by 10 bases and J by 6 bases, with 16 bases left in between. Germline values: CDR1 LNHDA, CDR2 SQIVND (reference sequence). The CDR3 has 13 amino acids. The CDR3 DNA is TGTGCCACCTCGTTTGGAAGGGGTCAGCCCCAGCATTTT. Translation gives CATSFGRGQPQHF.

This clone was recorded a few times. The chain uses TRBV7-8 and TRBJ2-3; 13 positions agree with TRBD2. Germline V gene lookup returns CDR1 SGHVS and CDR2 FQNEAQ. V lost 1 base and J lost 4; bases outside the gene matches: 5. The CDR3 has 17 amino acids. The chain's CDR3 is CASSLDPGTSGADTQYF. The CDR3 region has the DNA TGTGCCAGCAGCTTAGACCCCGGGACTAGCGGGGCAGATACGCAGTATTTT.